What follows describes a single TCR beta chain. Antigen: not known. This entry comes from a study of T cell responses to AZD1222 COVID-19 vaccine. Study outcomes and limitations: Only a handful of AZD1222 recipients tested seropositive at baseline.

The repertoire was sequenced with immunoSEQ multiplex PCR; TCRdb's copy has only in-frame clones and lacks some. The table lists 150,000 to 200,000 clones, approximately 92% of them singletons. Germline assignment: CDR1 MGHDK and CDR2 SYGVNS. This CDR3 contains 15 residues. The ends lost 2 bases at V and 5 bases at J; junction bases unmatched: 3. The material was peripheral blood, obtained on day 0 of AZD1222 vaccination. The clonotype was recovered from an adult in good health. This chain links TRBV25-1 with TRBJ2-1, with TRBD1 identical over 10 bases. CDR3 sequence: CASSETDRGNNEQFF. DNA for the CDR3: TGTGCCAGCAGTGAAACGGACAGGGGGAACAATGAGCAGTTCTTC.